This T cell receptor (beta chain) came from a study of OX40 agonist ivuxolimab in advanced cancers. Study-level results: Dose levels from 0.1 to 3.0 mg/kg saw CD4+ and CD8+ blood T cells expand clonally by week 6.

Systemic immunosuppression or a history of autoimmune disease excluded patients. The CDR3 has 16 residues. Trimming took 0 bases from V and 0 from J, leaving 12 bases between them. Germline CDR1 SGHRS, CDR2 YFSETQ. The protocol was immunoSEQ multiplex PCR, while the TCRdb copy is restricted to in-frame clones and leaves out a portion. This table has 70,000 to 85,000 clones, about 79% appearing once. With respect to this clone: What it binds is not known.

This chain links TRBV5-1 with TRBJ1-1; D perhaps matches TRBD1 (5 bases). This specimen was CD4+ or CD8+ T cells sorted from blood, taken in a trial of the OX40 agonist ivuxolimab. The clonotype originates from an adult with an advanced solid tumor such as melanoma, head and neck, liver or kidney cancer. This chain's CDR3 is CASSLGGGGVNTEAFF. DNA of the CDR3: TGCGCCAGCAGCTTGGGGGGCGGGGGTGTGAACACTGAAGCTTTCTTT.